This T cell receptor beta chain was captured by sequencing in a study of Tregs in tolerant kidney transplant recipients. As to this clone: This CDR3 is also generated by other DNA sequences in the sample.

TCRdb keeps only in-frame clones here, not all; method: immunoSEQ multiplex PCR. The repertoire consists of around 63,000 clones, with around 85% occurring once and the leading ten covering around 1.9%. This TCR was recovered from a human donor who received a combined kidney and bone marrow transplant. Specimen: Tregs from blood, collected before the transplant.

In nucleotides, the CDR3 is TGTGCCAGCAGCCACCTCCGGCCGAGCGGGGGTTACAATGAGCAGTTCTTC. As protein: CASSHLRPSGGYNEQFF. The chain has TRBV7-9 and TRBJ2-1, with TRBD2 matching 8 bases. Germline lookup yields CDR1 SEHNR and CDR2 FQNEAQ (reference sequence). This CDR3 contains 17 residues. Unmatched junction bases numbered 13, after V lost 5 bases and J lost 4 bases.